Following are 3 T cell receptor beta chains from one sample sequenced in a study of T cell responses to AZD1222 COVID-19 vaccine. Sequencing was performed with immunoSEQ multiplex PCR; in TCRdb, only in-frame clones are kept and a portion is missing. This repertoire shows roughly 150,000 clones, approximately 92% found once; its top ten account for approximately 6.5%. The material sequenced was peripheral blood, taken 28 days after the second AZD1222 dose. All receptors come from an adult who received the AZD1222 COVID-19 vaccine.

The chain recombines TRBV12-2 with TRBJ2-4; no DNA check was done on the table's D call, TRBD2. TRBV12-2 is given as a pseudogene. The CDR3 covers 15 residues. Written as DNA, the CDR3 is TGTGCAAGTCGCTTAGCTCCTAGAGCCAAAAACATTCAGTACTTC. It is translated as CASRLAPRAKNIQYF.

The J gene is TRBJ1-5, the V gene TRBV15; a weak D match, TRBD1 (6 bases). V was clipped by 0 bases and J by 3 bases, with 21 bases between them. In germline, CDR1 is LNHNV, CDR2 YYDKDF (reference sequence). This CDR3 spans 19 amino acids. The CDR3 region has the DNA TGTGCCACCAGCAGAGATTCAGGTTCAGGGGTTTACTTCAATCAGCCCCAGCATTTT. It encodes CATSRDSGSGVYFNQPQHF.

The chain links TRBV27 to TRBJ2-7; TRBD2 matches at 14 bases. The CDR3 runs to 18 residues. The trim removed 5 bases at V and 5 bases at J, leaving 14 bases unmatched. The germline V gene has CDR1 MNHEY and CDR2 SMNVEV (reference sequence). CDR3 coding DNA: TGTGCCAGCAGTCTAAGTTCCCCGGGACTAGCGGGGGTCAACGAGCAGTACTTC. Protein sequence: CASSLSSPGLAGVNEQYF.